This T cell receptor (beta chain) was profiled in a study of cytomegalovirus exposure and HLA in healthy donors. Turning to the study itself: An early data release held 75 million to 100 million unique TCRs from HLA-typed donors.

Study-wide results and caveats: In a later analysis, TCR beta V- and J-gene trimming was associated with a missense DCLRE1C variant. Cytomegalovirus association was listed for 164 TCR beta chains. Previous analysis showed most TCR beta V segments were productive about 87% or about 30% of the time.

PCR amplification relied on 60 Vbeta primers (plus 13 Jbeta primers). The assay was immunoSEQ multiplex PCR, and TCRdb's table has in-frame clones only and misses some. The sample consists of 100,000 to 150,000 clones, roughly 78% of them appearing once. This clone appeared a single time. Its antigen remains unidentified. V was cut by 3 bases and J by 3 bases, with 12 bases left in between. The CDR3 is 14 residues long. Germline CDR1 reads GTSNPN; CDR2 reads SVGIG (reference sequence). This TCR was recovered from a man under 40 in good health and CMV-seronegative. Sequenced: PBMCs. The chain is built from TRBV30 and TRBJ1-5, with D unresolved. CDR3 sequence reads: CAWSYGGSNQPQHF. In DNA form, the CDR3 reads TGTGCCTGGAGCTATGGCGGATCCAATCAGCCCCAGCATTTT.